The rows below give T cell receptor beta chains drawn from one sample of a study of blood T cell repertoires in COVID-19. Measured with immunoSEQ multiplex PCR; TCRdb has only the in-frame clones, and not every one. The data show over 100,000 clones, 70% to 90% seen once. Sequenced sample: peripheral blood. The origin of the receptors is a man aged 35 to 55 with acute or convalescent COVID-19. Each CDR3 is given with its conserved first and last residue. D genes are given only for firm matches. Where a row states a size, it is once, few, many or the class of an expanded clone; other rows omit it.

size,length,D,V,J,DNA,CDR3
once,15,TRBD2,TRBV11-2,TRBJ2-3,TGTGCCAGCAGCTTAGATAGCGGGAGGATAGATACGCAGTATTTT,CASSLDSGRIDTQYF
.,16,TRBD2,TRBV10-3,TRBJ2-2,TGTGCCATCAGTGAGAAGGGGACTAGCGTCCGCGGGGAGCTGTTTTTT,CAISEKGTSVRGELFF
.,15,TRBD1,TRBV11-2,TRBJ1-2,TGTGCCAGCCACTGGGGCGGACAGGGGGGTTATGGCTACACCTTC,CASHWGGQGGYGYTF
few,14,TRBD1,TRBV7-9,TRBJ2-7,TGTGCCAGCAGCCCGCGGACAGGGGCCAACGAGCAGTACTTC,CASSPRTGANEQYF
.,15,TRBD1,TRBV7-8,TRBJ2-5,TGTGCCAGCAGCTCCCCCGGGACAGGCCAAGAGACCCAGTACTTC,CASSSPGTGQETQYF
.,15,.,TRBV6-5,TRBJ2-3,TGTGCCAGCAGTTACTCGGGCCCAAGCACAGATACGCAGTATTTT,CASSYSGPSTDTQYF
few,15,TRBD1,TRBV4-3,TRBJ2-1,TGCGCCAGCAGCCAGGCCGACAGGGGACAGAATGAGCAGTTCTTC,CASSQADRGQNEQFF
.,14,.,TRBV4-1,TRBJ2-7,TGCGCCAGCAGCCAAGGACAGGGCGGGAACGAGCAGTACTTC,CASSQGQGGNEQYF
.,13,.,TRBV7-3,TRBJ1-1,TGTGCCAGCAGCTTAGTAGCGGACACTGAAGCTTTCTTT,CASSLVADTEAFF
once,14,TRBD1,TRBV19,TRBJ1-6,TGTGCCAGTACAGGGGGCTCCTATAATTCACCCCTCCACTTT,CASTGGSYNSPLHF
few,13,TRBD1,TRBV10-3,TRBJ1-2,TGTGCCATCAAGGAGAACAGGGGCTATGGCTACACCTTC,CAIKENRGYGYTF
.,14,TRBD1,TRBV18,TRBJ1-2,TGTGCCAGCTTCACCGGGACAGCAAACTATGGCTACACCTTC,CASFTGTANYGYTF
.,17,TRBD2,TRBV28,TRBJ2-1,TGTGCCAGCAGCCTAGCCGGACGACTAGCGGTAATAAATGAGCAGTTCTTC,CASSLAGRLAVINEQFF
.,18,TRBD1,TRBV11-2,TRBJ2-1,TGTGCCAGCAGATTGGGGGCGTGGAGTAGAGACAGGGCGAATGAGCAGTTCTTC,CASRLGAWSRDRANEQFF
.,14,.,TRBV7-9,TRBJ2-7,TGTGCCAGCAGCTTATGGGAGGAGGCCTACGAGCAGTACTTC,CASSLWEEAYEQYF
.,15,.,TRBV4-2,TRBJ1-2,TGTGCCAGCAGCCAAGATCGGCAGAGGGACTATGGCTACACCTTC,CASSQDRQRDYGYTF
.,14,TRBD1,TRBV6-2/TRBV6-3,TRBJ1-2,TGTGCCAGCAGTTACACAGGGGGTTGGTATGGCTACACCTTC,CASSYTGGWYGYTF
.,14,.,TRBV18,TRBJ1-6,TGTGCCAGCTCATCCTACAGGGACGAGTCACCCCTCCACTTT,CASSSYRDESPLHF
.,17,.,TRBV5-6,TRBJ1-2,TGTGCCAGCAGAATCAGAACAGGAGCCCTGCCAGACTATGGCTACACCTTC,CASRIRTGALPDYGYTF
.,15,.,TRBV13,TRBJ2-1,TGTGCCAGCAGCCTGAGGGGGAACGGGCAGGATGAGCAGTTCTTC,CASSLRGNGQDEQFF
.,15,.,TRBV5-1,TRBJ2-7,TGCGCCAGCAGCAGGGGCCCCTTGCAGGCCTACGAGCAGTACTTC,CASSRGPLQAYEQYF
.,19,.,TRBV19,TRBJ2-6,TGTGCCAGTAGTATTGGGGCATACCGTCCCTACTCTGGGGCCAACGTCCTGACTTTC,CASSIGAYRPYSGANVLTF
.,13,TRBD1,TRBV6-5,TRBJ1-1,TGTGCCAGCAGTTGGACAGGGCTCACTGAAGCTTTCTTT,CASSWTGLTEAFF
.,15,TRBD2,TRBV11-1,TRBJ2-7,TGTGCCAGCAGCTTTACCCTGGGGGGGTCCTACGAGCAGTACTTC,CASSFTLGGSYEQYF
.,15,TRBD2,TRBV10-3,TRBJ2-1,TGTGCCATCAGTGGTGGCGGGGGAATCTACAATGAGCAGTTCTTC,CAISGGGGIYNEQFF
.,11,TRBD1,TRBV20-1,TRBJ1-2,TGCAGTGCTTACGACAGGGGGGGCTACACCTTC,CSAYDRGGYTF
.,13,.,TRBV7-6,TRBJ2-1,TGTGCCAGCAGCTTAGCGAGGGTCGATGAGCAGTTCTTC,CASSLARVDEQFF
.,13,.,TRBV5-6,TRBJ1-6,TGTGCCAGCAGCTCACTGGTAAATTCACCCCTCCACTTT,CASSSLVNSPLHF
once,14,.,TRBV6-1,TRBJ2-1,TGTGCCAGCAGTGAACGGGGAGGAGGGGTGGTGAAGTTCTTC,CASSERGGGVVKFF
.,12,.,TRBV11-2,TRBJ2-1,TGTGCCAGCAGCTTCAGGGGAAATGAGCAGTTCTTC,CASSFRGNEQFF
few,16,.,TRBV2,TRBJ1-6,TGTGCCAGCAGTAGTCTGGAGGGTCGAGGGTATTCACCCCTCCACTTT,CASSSLEGRGYSPLHF
.,14,.,TRBV4-2,TRBJ2-1,TGTGCCAGCAGCCAAGGGTCATGGCAGTATGAGCAGTTCTTC,CASSQGSWQYEQFF
.,15,TRBD1,TRBV7-3,TRBJ2-2,TGTGCCAGCAGCCAGACAGGGGGCAGCACCGGGGAGCTGTTTTTT,CASSQTGGSTGELFF
.,13,TRBD1,TRBV3-1/TRBV3-2,TRBJ2-7,TGTGCCAGCAGCCCCGGGACAGGGGAAGAGCAGTACTTC,CASSPGTGEEQYF
.,13,.,TRBV30,TRBJ1-1,TGTGCCTGGAGTGTGTCGGTAAACACTGAAGCTTTCTTT,CAWSVSVNTEAFF
.,18,.,TRBV4-1,TRBJ2-1,TGCGCCAGCAGCCAAGGAGAGAGGCCTCGAAGCTCCTACAATGAGCAGTTCTTC,CASSQGERPRSSYNEQFF
.,13,.,TRBV7-2,TRBJ2-5,TGTGCCAGCAGCCCTAGCCCGGGTGCGACCCAGTACTTC,CASSPSPGATQYF
.,12,.,TRBV7-3,TRBJ2-2,TGTGCCAGCAGCTCAGAGGGCGGGGAGCTGTTTTTT,CASSSEGGELFF
.,14,.,TRBV19,TRBJ1-2,TGTGCCAGTAAAGGCGACGGCAGGGCCTATGGCTACACCTTC,CASKGDGRAYGYTF
.,15,TRBD1,TRBV28,TRBJ2-1,TGTGCCAGCAGTTTGACAGGGGGACGGAACAATGAGCAGTTCTTC,CASSLTGGRNNEQFF
.,11,.,TRBV29-1,TRBJ2-5,TGCAGCTTGGAAAGGGGAGAGACCCAGTACTTC,CSLERGETQYF
.,18,.,TRBV6-2/TRBV6-3,TRBJ2-3,TGTGCCAGCAGTTACCCCTTATCCGGGACTCTGAACGAGGATACGCAGTATTTT,CASSYPLSGTLNEDTQYF